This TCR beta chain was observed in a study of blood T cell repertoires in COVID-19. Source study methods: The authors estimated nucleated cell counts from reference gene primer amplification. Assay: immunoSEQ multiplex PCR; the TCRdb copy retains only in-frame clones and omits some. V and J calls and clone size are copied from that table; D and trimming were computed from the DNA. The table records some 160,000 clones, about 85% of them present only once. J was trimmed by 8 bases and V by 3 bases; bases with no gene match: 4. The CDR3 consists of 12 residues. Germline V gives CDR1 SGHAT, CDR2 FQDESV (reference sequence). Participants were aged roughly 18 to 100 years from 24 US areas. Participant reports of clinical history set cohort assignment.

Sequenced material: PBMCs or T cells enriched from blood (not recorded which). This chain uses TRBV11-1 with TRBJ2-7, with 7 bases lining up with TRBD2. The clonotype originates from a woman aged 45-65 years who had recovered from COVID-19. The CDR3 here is CASSFSGGKQYF. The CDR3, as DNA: TGTGCCAGCAGCTTCTCCGGGGGGAAGCAGTACTTC. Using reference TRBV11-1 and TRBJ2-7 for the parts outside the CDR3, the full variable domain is EAEVAQSPRYKITEKSQAVAFWCDPISGHATLYWYRQILGQGPELLVQFQDESVVDDSQLPKDRFSAERLKGVDSTLKIQPAELGDSAMYLCASSFSGGKQYFGPGTRLTVT.